Below, 16 T cell receptor beta chains from the same sample are listed, as sequenced in a study of CD8+ T cells in alopecia areata. Treatment reported: oral pan-JAK inhibitor, 5-10 mg twice daily. TCR sequencing used cDNA made by reverse transcription of extracted RNA. The data were produced by immunoSEQ multiplex PCR, yet TCRdb's version contains in-frame clones alone and is incomplete. The table lists under 350,000 clones, roughly 50% of them singletons. The input for sequencing was CD4+ T cells sorted from blood, taken at week 24, from a patient treated with tofacitinib. Source of these receptors: a human donor with alopecia areata.

The chain is built from TRBV23-1 and TRBJ1-5, with 10 bases identical to TRBD1. TRBV23-1 is labeled an ORF, and its function is uncertain. CDR3 length: 14 amino acids. J gave up 5 bases and V 7 bases, and 5 bases lay outside the gene matches. The CDR3 loop reads CASTQTGGYQPQHF. CDR3 DNA: TGCGCCAGCACCCAGACAGGGGGCTATCAGCCCCAGCATTTT.

The chain joins TRBV4-1 to TRBJ2-3; 8 bases are shared with TRBD2. With 0 bases clipped from V and 0 bases from J, the junction kept 5 bases outside the gene matches. The CDR3 is 17 residues long. Germline V CDR1 and CDR2: MGHRA, YSYEKL. CDR3 loop: CASSQDGGGMSTDTQYF. The CDR3 DNA is TGCGCCAGCAGCCAAGACGGCGGGGGGATGAGCACAGATACGCAGTATTTT.

This clone has more than one count but fewer than ten. This chain connects TRBV28 to TRBJ2-1, with 10 bases fitting TRBD2. The germline V gene has CDR1 MDHEN and CDR2 SYDVKM. The CDR3 length is 15 residues. V shed 6 bases, J shed 4 bases, and the junction held 6 bases outside the gene matches. The CDR3 region has the DNA TGTGCCAGCAGCACCTCTAGCGGGGGTTACAATGAGCAGTTCTTC. Its translation is CASSTSSGGYNEQFF.

The chain employs TRBV5-4 and TRBJ2-5; no firm D call. The germline V gene has CDR1 SGHNT and CDR2 YYREEE (reference sequence). Trimming cost V 1 base and J 3 bases, with 16 bases left between them. The CDR3 is made up of 16 amino acids. The CDR3 DNA sequence: TGTGCCAGCAGCTTGTCGGTCGCGTTTGGGAAAGAGACCCAGTACTTC. Translating it yields CASSLSVAFGKETQYF.

The rearrangement uses TRBV6-1 and TRBJ2-3; no reliable D call. Germline V gene lookup returns CDR1 MNHNS and CDR2 SASEGT. The ends were cut back, 2 bases at V and 7 bases at J, with 10 bases in the middle. The CDR3 length is 13 residues. In nucleotides, the CDR3 is TGTGCCAGCAGTGAATGGCCTACCAATACGCAGTATTTT. Its translation is CASSEWPTNTQYF.

This clone was recorded once. This rearrangement joins TRBV29-1 to TRBJ2-7; maybe TRBD2 (5 bases). The CDR3 is 12 amino acids. The germline V gene encodes CDR1 SQVTM and CDR2 ANQGSEA. Between the trimmed V and J ends, which lost 4 bases and 5 bases, there was a span of 12 bases. CDR3: CSVALRVDEQYF. The CDR3 DNA sequence: TGCAGCGTTGCCTTGAGGGTGGACGAGCAGTACTTC.

This chain joins TRBV5-1 and TRBJ2-7; TRBD2 matches 10 bases. Looked up from germline, CDR1 is SGHRS and CDR2 is YFSETQ. J was trimmed by 0 bases and V by 4 bases; bases with no gene match: 10. CDR3 length equals 17 residues. DNA of the CDR3: TGCGCCAGCAGCCAGAATCCTAGCGGGGGACCCTCCTACGAGCAGTACTTC. It codes for CASSQNPSGGPSYEQYF.

The chain couples TRBV29-1 to TRBJ2-6; maybe TRBD2 (6 bases). CDR3 length: 16 amino acids. The germline V gene encodes CDR1 SQVTM and CDR2 ANQGSEA. V lost 4 bases to trimming and J lost 3 bases, with 16 bases between them. The CDR3 DNA reads as TGCAGCGTTGGAAATGAGGCGGGGAGTGGGGCCAACGTCCTGACTTTC. This codes for CSVGNEAGSGANVLTF.

This clone was seen just once. The chain is built from TRBV7-9 and TRBJ1-6; D unresolved. Trimming left V 3 bases short and J 6 bases short, with 15 bases between. CDR1 is SEHNR, CDR2 FQNEAQ, per germline (reference sequence). The CDR3 runs 16 residues. CDR3: CASSFDSGSGNSPLHF. DNA of the CDR3: TGTGCCAGCAGCTTTGATTCCGGGTCCGGTAATTCACCCCTCCACTTT.

This clone was seen more than once but under ten times. This chain connects TRBV30 to TRBJ1-3; D remains ambiguous. Trimming took 3 bases from V and 0 from J, leaving 9 bases between them. Germline V gene lookup returns CDR1 GTSNPN and CDR2 SVGIG (reference sequence). This CDR3 has 14 residues. Here the CDR3 reads CAWRHRVSGNTIYF. CDR3 sequence (DNA): TGTGCCTGGAGACATCGCGTCTCTGGAAACACCATATATTTT.

The chain combines TRBV29-1 with TRBJ2-2; perhaps TRBD1 as D (6 bases). CDR1 and CDR2 from the germline V gene are SQVTM and ANQGSEA. Trimming stripped 6 bases from V and 4 bases from J, with 15 bases between. CDR3 length: 14 amino acids. The CDR3 protein is CSVASGDGTGELFF. For the CDR3, the DNA is TGCAGCGTGGCCTCAGGGGATGGCACCGGGGAGCTGTTTTTT.

The chain carries TRBV7-9 and TRBJ1-4; 7 nucleotides line up with TRBD1. CDR1 and CDR2 (germline): SEHNR, FQNEAQ (reference sequence). V shed 5 bases, J shed 5 bases, and the junction held 8 bases outside the gene matches. CDR3 length equals 15 residues. CDR3 sequence (DNA): TGTGCCAGCAGCCCCGTGGACAGGAGAAATGAAAAACTGTTTTTT. Amino acid sequence: CASSPVDRRNEKLFF.

The chain is built from TRBV5-1 and TRBJ2-1; 12 bases are shared with TRBD2. The CDR3 has 14 residues. Germline V lookup: CDR1 SGHRS, CDR2 YFSETQ. Unmatched junction bases numbered 3, after V lost 4 bases and J lost 7 bases. CDR3 nucleotide sequence: TGCGCCAGCAGCGGACTAGCGGGGTTTAATGAGCAGTTCTTC. Translation: CASSGLAGFNEQFF.

The genes are TRBV5-4 and TRBJ2-1; 7 bases agree with TRBD1. CDR1 is SGHNT and CDR2 is YYREEE in the germline V gene (reference sequence). The V gene end was trimmed by 2 bases and the J gene end by 9 bases; junction bases not matched to a gene: 8. This CDR3 is built from 14 residues. The CDR3 DNA sequence: TGTGCCAGCAGCTTTTACAGGGGTGTCGGTGAGCAGTTCTTC. The encoded protein is CASSFYRGVGEQFF.

The chain employs TRBV4-1 and TRBJ2-1; D perhaps matches TRBD2 (6 bases). The V gene lost 2 bases and the J gene lost 0 bases, with 14 bases spanning the gap. CDR3 length: 17 residues. CDR1 and CDR2 from the germline V gene are MGHRA and YSYEKL. The CDR3 region has the DNA TGCGCCAGCAGCCAACTCCAGGGACTGCTCTCCTACAATGAGCAGTTCTTC. Amino acids: CASSQLQGLLSYNEQFF.

This clone has more than one count but fewer than ten. The genes are TRBV30 and TRBJ1-2, with D possibly being TRBD1 (5 bases). CDR1 and CDR2 from the germline V gene are GTSNPN and SVGIG (reference sequence). The CDR3 has 16 residues. The V end was cut by 1 base, the J end by 4 bases, with 19 bases between. The chain's CDR3 is CAWSEEGQPPIYGYTF. The CDR3 DNA follows: TGTGCCTGGAGTGAGGAGGGGCAGCCCCCGATCTATGGCTACACCTTC. The variable domain in full, with the rest retrieved from reference TRBV30 and TRBJ1-2, is SQTIHQWPATLVQPVGSPLSLECTVEGTSNPNLYWYRQAAGRGLQLLFYSVGIGQISSEVPQNLSASRPQDRQFILSSKKLLLSDSGFYLCAWSEEGQPPIYGYTFGSGTRLTVV.